This T cell receptor beta chain is from a study of T cells in Graves' hyperthyroidism and ophthalmopathy. Amplification yielded TCR beta CDR3 regions, with RNA transcripts as the source. The HTBI primer set drove a first-round RT-PCR of the TCR CDR3. TCRdb reprocessed the multiplex PCR reads via MiXCR and lists one record per CDR3 protein. This table has 550,000 to 700,000 distinct CDR3 sequences, under 15% appearing once. Deletions cut 8 bases from V and 3 bases from J, with 11 bases between. The germline V gene has CDR1 MNHNS and CDR2 SASEGT. CDR3 length: 12 amino acids. The sequence derives from a woman between 40 and 50 years old with Graves' ophthalmopathy. The sequenced material came from blood. This chain links TRBV6-1 with TRBJ2-7, with a possible D match to TRBD2 (5 bases). The CDR3 coding sequence is TGTGCCAGCTATTCCGGGAACTACGAGCAGTACTTC. This codes for CASYSGNYEQYF.